The 28 T cell receptor beta chains reported below all come from one sample, sequenced in a study of cytotoxic CD8 clonotypes in ibrutinib-treated CLL. The repertoire was sequenced with immunoSEQ multiplex PCR; TCRdb's copy has only in-frame clones and lacks some. The table shows fewer than 400,000 clones, with about 61% occurring only once. The specimen comprised PBMCs, sampled after 36 months of ibrutinib treatment. The origin of the receptors is a human donor with chronic lymphocytic leukemia.

CDR3 bases: TGCGCCAGCAGCTTGGTCCAGGGGTCTGCCTCTGGGGCCAACGTCCTGACTTTC. This gives the protein CASSLVQGSASGANVLTF. The chain couples TRBV5-1 to TRBJ2-6; D perhaps matches TRBD1 (6 bases). CDR1 is SGHRS and CDR2 is YFSETQ in the germline V gene. The V end was cut by 0 bases, the J end by 0 bases, with 13 bases between. The CDR3 length is 18 residues.

J is TRBJ2-3 and V is TRBV9, with TRBD2 identical over 14 bases. After removal of 3 bases from V and 10 bases from J, the junction contained 19 bases not matched to a gene. Germline V gene data show CDR1 as SGDLS and CDR2 as YYNGEE. The length of the CDR3 is 19 residues. Here the CDR3 reads CASSESHGGLAGVRAAQYF. The CDR3 DNA reads as TGTGCCAGCAGCGAGTCCCATGGGGGACTAGCGGGAGTAAGGGCCGCGCAGTATTTT.

This CDR3 reads CASSPLAGGTYGYTF. The DNA for the CDR3 is TGTGCCAGCAGTCCTCTGGCGGGTGGGACCTATGGCTACACCTTC. The genes are TRBV27 and TRBJ1-2, with D possibly matching TRBD1 (5 bases). This CDR3 spans 15 amino acids. The germline V gene has CDR1 MNHEY and CDR2 SMNVEV (reference sequence). V gave up 5 bases and J gave up 4 bases, with 17 bases separating them.

The chain links TRBV29-1 to TRBJ2-3, with a possible D match to TRBD2 (6 bases). This CDR3 is built from 14 residues. The V gene's germline CDR1 is SQVTM and CDR2 ANQGSEA. V was shortened by 4 bases and J by 2 bases, with 13 bases between the two germline ends. The CDR3 region has the DNA TGCAGCGTTGTAACGGGAGTCACCACAGATACGCAGTATTTT. As protein: CSVVTGVTTDTQYF.

The V gene is TRBV28, the J gene TRBJ1-4, with D unclear. This CDR3 has 13 amino acids. Germline CDR1 reads MDHEN; CDR2 reads SYDVKM. The V and J ends lost 6 bases and 8 bases respectively, with 13 bases between them. CDR3 DNA: TGTGCCAGCAGGAGAGGGCCAGTCGAAAAACTGTTTTTT. This encodes CASRRGPVEKLFF.

The chain employs TRBV29-1 and TRBJ2-5; 9 bases line up with TRBD2. Germline CDR1 reads SQVTM; CDR2 reads ANQGSEA. The CDR3 has 12 residues. Here the CDR3 DNA reads TGCAGGGCGGGAGGGGGCCAAGAGACCCAGTACTTC. Translated, it gives CRAGGGQETQYF.

The gene calls are TRBV2 and TRBJ2-7, with TRBD2 matching 13 bases. Germline CDR1 SNHLY, CDR2 FYNNEI. Unmatched junction bases numbered 5, after V lost 6 bases and J lost 6 bases. The CDR3 has 14 amino acids. CDR3 nucleotides: TGTGCCAGCAGCCCTGGACTAGCGGGAGTCGAGCAGTACTTC. Translating it yields CASSPGLAGVEQYF.

V gene TRBV11-1 combines with J gene TRBJ2-5, with 12 bases aligning to TRBD2. Germline CDR1 reads SGHAT; CDR2 reads FQDESV (reference sequence). The CDR3 runs to 17 residues. Trimming took 5 bases from V and 5 from J; bases not matched to a gene: 12. CDR3 protein: CASSLSSGGAILETQYF. In nucleotides, the CDR3 is TGTGCCAGCAGCCTGTCTAGCGGGGGGGCCATCCTTGAGACCCAGTACTTC.

The J gene is TRBJ2-7, the V gene TRBV11-2; TRBD1 matches 8 bases. Per germline, CDR1 SGHAT and CDR2 FQNNGV. V was pared by 1 base and J by 3 bases, with 5 bases of the junction left unmatched. The CDR3 has 15 amino acids. CDR3 nucleotide sequence: TGTGCCAGCAGCTTAGGGACAGGGCACATCTACGAGCAGTACTTC. Encoded protein: CASSLGTGHIYEQYF.

The rearrangement uses TRBV5-5 and TRBJ2-7; a weak D match, TRBD1 (5 bases). Germline CDR1 SGHKS, CDR2 YYEKEE (reference sequence). The CDR3 totals 15 residues. V was clipped by 1 base and J by 1 base, with 12 bases between them. CDR3 in amino acids: CASSLLLDNSYEQYF. The DNA for the CDR3 is TGTGCCAGCAGCTTGCTCTTGGACAATTCCTACGAGCAGTACTTC. Full variable domain (rest looked up from reference TRBV5-5 and TRBJ2-7): DAGVTQSPTHLIKTRGQQVTLRCSPISGHKSVSWYQQVLGQGPQFIFQYYEKEERGRGNFPDRFSARQFPNYSSELNVNALLLGDSALYLCASSLLLDNSYEQYFGPGTRLTVT.

The V and J genes are TRBV6-5 and TRBJ2-7, with a tentative D call TRBD2 (5 bases). The germline V gene has CDR1 MNHEY and CDR2 SVGAGI. The CDR3 consists of 14 residues. Trimming removed 5 bases from V and 0 bases from J, with 11 bases in between. For the CDR3, the DNA is TGTGCCAGCAGTGCCAGCGGATTCTCCTACGAGCAGTACTTC. Translating gives CASSASGFSYEQYF.

The CDR3 here is CASSLSTGAKTNQPQHF. The CDR3 DNA follows: TGTGCCAGCAGCTTGAGTACAGGGGCAAAAACCAATCAGCCCCAGCATTTT. The gene calls are TRBV5-6 and TRBJ1-5; 7 bases fit TRBD1. V shed 1 base, J shed 3 bases, and the junction held 10 bases outside the gene matches. Germline CDR1 SGHDT, CDR2 YYEEEE. The CDR3 contains 17 residues.

A remark on this clone: At the DNA level, this CDR3 is encoded by other sequences in the same sample as well. The chain links TRBV29-1 to TRBJ2-7; D remains ambiguous. Looked up from germline, CDR1 is SQVTM and CDR2 is ANQGSEA. Trimming stripped 4 bases from V and 1 base from J, with 5 bases between. The CDR3 has 11 residues. The CDR3 coding sequence is TGCAGCGTTGGCAGGTCCTACGAGCAGTACTTC. This sequence encodes CSVGRSYEQYF.

The chain employs TRBV5-5 and TRBJ1-2; 7 bases map to TRBD1. CDR1 and CDR2 from the germline V gene are SGHKS and YYEKEE (reference sequence). The CDR3 consists of 12 residues. Trimming cost V 5 bases and J 8 bases; bases outside gene matches: 6. The CDR3 DNA follows: TGTGCCAGCAGGTTCACAGGGGAAGGCTACACCTTC. It is translated as CASRFTGEGYTF.

This clone turned up a few times. CDR3 residues: CASSLGQGEPRNTIYF. The CDR3 bases are TGCGCCAGCAGCCTGGGACAGGGGGAACCGCGGAACACCATATATTTT. V usage is TRBV4-3 and J usage is TRBJ1-3, with 11 bases fitting TRBD1. The J segment lost 7 bases and the V segment lost 4 bases, leaving 9 bases of the junction unmatched. The CDR3 length is 16 residues. Germline CDR1 is LGHNA and CDR2 is YSLEER.

This chain links TRBV11-3 with TRBJ2-7; D is possibly TRBD2 (5 bases). The V gene's germline CDR1 is SGHNT and CDR2 YENEEA. The CDR3 has 15 amino acids. Between the trimmed V and J ends, which lost 5 bases and 5 bases, there was a span of 19 bases. CDR3 protein: CASSTRTVGVDEQYF. In DNA form, the CDR3 reads TGTGCCAGCAGCACTAGAACGGTCGGGGTTGACGAGCAGTACTTC.

Comment on this clone: The identical CDR3 is also encoded by other nucleotide sequences in the sample. The CDR3 region has the DNA TGTGCCAGCAGCTTAGGAGGGCTATACGAGCAGTACTTC. It translates to CASSLGGLYEQYF. The chain is built from TRBV7-2 and TRBJ2-7, with D possibly matching TRBD2 (5 bases). The CDR3 covers 13 residues. Germline values: CDR1 SGHTA, CDR2 FQGNSA. Trimming removed 1 base from V and 4 bases from J, with 8 bases in between.

About this clone itself: Since a much larger clone is just one base distant, this may be a read error. The chain carries TRBV11-2 and TRBJ2-3; no definite D call. The germline gives CDR1 SGHAT, CDR2 FQNNGV. With 4 bases removed from V and 2 bases from J, the gap between germline ends came to 1 base. This CDR3 has 11 amino acids. CDR3 sequence reads: CASSSTDTQYF. The CDR3 bases are TGTGCCAGCAGCTCCACAGATACGCAGTATTTT.

This clone occurred a few times. V is TRBV4-1 and J is TRBJ2-5; the match to TRBD2 covers 12 bases. Trimming at V came to 4 bases and at J to 3 bases, leaving 12 bases not matched to a gene. Germline lookup yields CDR1 MGHRA and CDR2 YSYEKL. This CDR3 has 18 residues. In DNA form, the CDR3 reads TGCGCCAGCAGCCCCAGACTAGCGGGGGTTATTAGAGAAGAGACCCAGTACTTC. Translating gives CASSPRLAGVIREETQYF.

The CDR3, as DNA: TGTGCCAGCAGCCCTTGGACAGGGGGGGCGACAGATACGCAGTATTTT. Protein product: CASSPWTGGATDTQYF. V usage is TRBV9 and J usage is TRBJ2-3; TRBD1 matches 10 bases. V lost 4 bases to trimming and J lost 3 bases; unmatched junction nucleotides: 8. Per germline, CDR1 SGDLS and CDR2 YYNGEE. The CDR3 loop spans 16 amino acids.

In its sample, this clone was seen a few times. This same CDR3 is encoded by further DNA sequences in the sample. The CDR3 DNA reads as TGCGCCAGCAGCCAAGCAGGGGAGGCTTTCTTT. Its protein product is CASSQAGEAFF. This rearrangement joins TRBV4-1 to TRBJ1-1; tentatively, D is TRBD1 (6 bases). With 1 base removed from V and 11 bases from J, the gap between germline ends came to 8 bases. The CDR3 has 11 amino acids. The germline gives CDR1 MGHRA, CDR2 YSYEKL.

V and J are TRBV19 and TRBJ1-5, with a tentative D call TRBD1 (5 bases). CDR1 is LNHDA and CDR2 is SQIVND in the germline V gene (reference sequence). The V end lost 4 bases, the J end lost 0 bases, and 16 bases lay between the germline ends. This CDR3 is 17 amino acids long. This CDR3 reads CASSTPRGVSSNQPQHF. CDR3 bases: TGTGCCAGTAGTACCCCCCGGGGGGTGAGTAGCAATCAGCCCCAGCATTTT.

The V call is TRBV27, the J call TRBJ2-3, with a weak D call TRBD2 (5 bases). The CDR3 spans 12 residues. CDR1 and CDR2 (germline): MNHEY, SMNVEV (reference sequence). The V end was cut by 3 bases, the J end by 5 bases, with 6 bases between. CDR3 bases: TGTGCCAGCAGTTTCGCGGGAGATACGCAGTATTTT. Translation gives CASSFAGDTQYF.

V and J are TRBV19 and TRBJ2-5, with a tentative D call TRBD1 (5 bases). The CDR3 loop spans 15 amino acids. V was pared by 1 base and J by 1 base, with 10 bases between. Germline V lookup: CDR1 LNHDA, CDR2 SQIVND (reference sequence). CDR3 loop: CASSIGEGAQETQYF. CDR3 DNA: TGTGCCAGTAGTATAGGAGAAGGGGCCCAAGAGACCCAGTACTTC.

The V and J genes are TRBV7-2 and TRBJ2-7; 10 nucleotides agree with TRBD2. This CDR3 has 15 amino acids. Trimming removed 1 base from V and 4 bases from J; junction bases left unmatched: 4. Germline V gene lookup returns CDR1 SGHTA and CDR2 FQGNSA. The CDR3 region is CASSLVAGGIYEQYF. CDR3 sequence (DNA): TGTGCCAGCAGCTTAGTAGCGGGAGGAATTTACGAGCAGTACTTC.

The rearrangement joins TRBV2 to TRBJ1-5; 7 nucleotides match TRBD1. J lost 5 bases, V lost 5 bases, and 6 bases had no gene match. The CDR3 runs 14 residues. Germline lookup yields CDR1 SNHLY and CDR2 FYNNEI. CDR3: CASSLQGGYQPQHF. As DNA, the CDR3 is TGTGCCAGCAGTCTACAAGGGGGCTATCAGCCCCAGCATTTT.

The table lists this clone with a few counts. V usage is TRBV5-4 and J usage is TRBJ2-5, with unresolved D. The CDR3 is 12 residues long. The germline CDR1 and CDR2 sequences are SGHNT and YYREEE (reference sequence). V was pared by 3 bases and J by 2 bases, with 5 bases between. The CDR3 here is CASSYEQETQYF. DNA for the CDR3: TGTGCCAGCAGCTATGAGCAAGAGACCCAGTACTTC.

The V and J genes are TRBV20-1 and TRBJ2-1; D call uncertain. CDR3 length: 10 amino acids. Germline V gene lookup returns CDR1 DFQATT and CDR2 SNEGSKA (reference sequence). V was pared by 8 bases and J by 8 bases, with 10 bases between. CDR3 DNA: TGCAGTATATCGCCCTATGAGCAGTTCTTC. This gives the protein CSISPYEQFF.